A selection of T cell receptor beta chains follows, all from one sample in a study of blood T cell repertoires in COVID-19. Method: immunoSEQ multiplex PCR; TCRdb's copy keeps in-frame clones and lacks some. Of around 300,000 clones listed, roughly 90% are singletons. Input material: PBMCs or T cells enriched from blood (not recorded which). The receptors were sampled from a woman aged 50 to 60 who had recovered from COVID-19. Each CDR3 is given with its conserved first and last residue. A D gene is named only where the DNA matches it firmly.

D: TRBD1; J: TRBJ2-7; V: TRBV11-1; CDR3: CASSSGQHYEQYF; DNA: TGTGCCAGCAGTTCGGGACAGCACTACGAGCAGTACTTC
D: NA; J: TRBJ2-3; V: TRBV5-1; CDR3: CASSPRGGTDTQYF; DNA: TGCGCCAGCAGCCCCCGCGGGGGCACAGATACGCAGTATTTT
D: TRBD2; J: TRBJ2-3; V: TRBV2; CDR3: CASRSGTSYLSTDTQYF; DNA: TGTGCCAGCAGATCCGGGACTAGTTATCTTAGCACAGATACGCAGTATTTT
D: NA; J: TRBJ2-3; V: TRBV9; CDR3: CASSVGSTDTQYF; DNA: TGTGCCAGCAGCGTCGGTAGCACAGATACGCAGTATTTT
D: NA; J: TRBJ2-2; V: TRBV18; CDR3: CASSPSHGLGQGITGELFF; DNA: TGTGCCAGCTCACCCTCGCACGGCCTGGGGCAGGGGATCACCGGGGAGCTGTTTTTT
D: TRBD2; J: TRBJ2-1; V: TRBV11-2; CDR3: CASSPHYQGLAGSNEQFF; DNA: TGTGCCAGCAGCCCCCACTACCAGGGGCTAGCGGGAAGCAATGAGCAGTTCTTC
D: NA; J: TRBJ2-1; V: TRBV11-1; CDR3: CASSLRGTQGEQFF; DNA: TGTGCCAGCAGCTTACGCGGGACCCAGGGTGAGCAGTTCTTC
D: TRBD1; J: TRBJ1-3; V: TRBV11-2; CDR3: CASSLGPGTGGSRNTIYF; DNA: TGTGCCAGCAGCTTAGGACCCGGCACAGGGGGCAGTCGAAACACCATATATTTT
D: TRBD1; J: TRBJ2-5; V: TRBV19; CDR3: CASSPRGRGETQYF; DNA: TGTGCCAGTAGTCCCAGGGGGCGCGGAGAGACCCAGTACTTC
D: TRBD2; J: TRBJ2-7; V: TRBV5-1; CDR3: CASSPPQRESSYEQYF; DNA: TGCGCCAGCAGCCCCCCACAGCGGGAGAGCTCCTACGAGCAGTACTTC
D: NA; J: TRBJ2-7; V: TRBV6-2/TRBV6-3; CDR3: CASSPHAAGTYEQYF; DNA: TGTGCCAGCAGTCCCCATGCGGCGGGAACCTACGAGCAGTACTTC
D: NA; J: TRBJ1-1; V: TRBV28; CDR3: CASSLLTGANTEAFF; DNA: TGTGCCAGCAGTTTACTTACTGGGGCCAACACTGAAGCTTTCTTT
D: NA; J: TRBJ2-2; V: TRBV9; CDR3: CASSVLGTGGTGELFF; DNA: TGTGCCAGCAGCGTATTGGGGACCGGGGGCACCGGGGAGCTGTTTTTT